One sample yielded the 8 T cell receptor beta chains listed below, sequenced in a study of blood T cell repertoires in COVID-19. The repertoire was sequenced with immunoSEQ multiplex PCR; TCRdb's copy has only in-frame clones and lacks some. Of about 200,000 clones listed, 70% to 90% are singletons. The specimen sequenced was peripheral blood. These receptors originate from a middle-aged woman who had recovered from COVID-19.

The chain has TRBV4-3 and TRBJ2-2; D is possibly TRBD2 (6 bases). The V gene lost 0 bases and the J gene lost 4 bases, with 15 bases spanning the gap. The CDR3 is made up of 17 amino acids. Germline V gene data show CDR1 as LGHNA and CDR2 as YSLEER. CDR3 sequence: CASSQDGAAGRTGELFF. CDR3 DNA: TGCGCCAGCAGCCAAGATGGAGCGGCGGGACGCACCGGGGAGCTGTTTTTT.

Only one count was recorded for this clone. DNA for the CDR3: TGTGCCAGCAGCGGTCGTAATAGCGGGACTAGCACAGATACGCAGTATTTT. Its protein is CASSGRNSGTSTDTQYF. The chain carries TRBV7-9 and TRBJ2-3, with 8 nucleotides matching TRBD2. With 5 bases clipped from V and 0 bases from J, the junction kept 10 bases outside the gene matches. Germline loops: CDR1 SEHNR, CDR2 FQNEAQ (reference sequence). The CDR3 has 17 residues.

J is TRBJ2-1 and V is TRBV2; D gene ambiguous. Germline V gene sequence: CDR1 SNHLY, CDR2 FYNNEI. Trimming took off 5 bases at V and 6 bases at J, with 5 bases between the two ends. The CDR3 is made up of 11 amino acids. The DNA for the CDR3 is TGTGCCAGCAGTCCCAGCAATGAGCAGTTCTTC. Amino acids: CASSPSNEQFF.

V and J are TRBV28 and TRBJ1-2, with D unresolved. Per germline, CDR1 MDHEN and CDR2 SYDVKM. This CDR3 has 14 residues. V was trimmed by 2 bases and J by 7 bases, leaving 14 bases between them. The CDR3 bases are TGTGCCAGCAGTTTAGCCCCTTTAGTTGGTGGCTACACCTTC. Amino acids: CASSLAPLVGGYTF.

Remarks on this clone: Other DNA variants within this sample encode the same CDR3. This sequence joins TRBV5-1 and TRBJ2-7; TRBD1 aligns across 9 bases. The CDR3 length is 16 residues. Unmatched junction bases numbered 7, after V lost 1 base and J lost 2 bases. Germline CDR1 and CDR2: SGHRS and YFSETQ. CDR3 region: CASSLSRDRVTYEQYF. The DNA for the CDR3 is TGCGCCAGCAGCTTGAGCCGGGACAGGGTGACCTACGAGCAGTACTTC.

The V gene is TRBV29-1, the J gene TRBJ1-2; D unresolved. V lost 8 bases and J 4 bases, leaving 20 bases between the germline ends. Germline V gene data show CDR1 as SQVTM and CDR2 as ANQGSEA. CDR3 size: 14 residues. The CDR3 bases are TGCAGCTCCGGCGGGGAAGGACTCCTCTATGGCTACACCTTC. Its protein is CSSGGEGLLYGYTF.

This chain links TRBV2 with TRBJ2-5; D is undetermined. V gave up 10 bases and J gave up 4 bases, with 13 bases separating them. This CDR3 is 12 amino acids long. The germline V gene encodes CDR1 SNHLY and CDR2 FYNNEI. The CDR3 DNA follows: TGTGCCACTACGGCGGTTTTAGAGACCCAGTACTTC. Protein: CATTAVLETQYF.

This clone has only one observation. V and J are TRBV6-6 and TRBJ2-1; D is unresolved. The CDR3 runs to 15 residues. Trimming took off 0 bases at V and 6 bases at J, with 12 bases between the two ends. Germline V CDR1 and CDR2: MNHNY, SVGAGI (reference sequence). The CDR3 reads CASSYSSAKLNEQFF. As DNA, the CDR3 is TGTGCCAGCAGTTACTCCTCTGCTAAACTCAATGAGCAGTTCTTC.